This record concerns one TCR beta chain sequence. Its antigen is as yet unknown. Germline values: CDR1 SGHTA, CDR2 FQGNSA. Trimming took 0 bases from V and 5 from J, leaving 7 bases between them. The CDR3 is 13 residues long. Expressed TCRB transcripts were sequenced after all isolated RNA was converted to cDNA. The protocol was immunoSEQ multiplex PCR, while the TCRdb copy is restricted to in-frame clones and leaves out a portion. The repertoire has 28,000 or so clones, about 65% of them found once; the top ten carry about 2.2%. This entry belongs to a study of beta chain features in type 1 diabetes. Study-level findings and limits: Shortening that was moderate but significant affected the TCRB CDR3s of Type 1 diabetes patients in all four CD4+ subsets.

The chain carries TRBV7-2 and TRBJ2-5, with D perhaps TRBD1 (5 bases). The sequenced material came from Tregs from blood. This receptor was obtained from a woman in her 30s with type 1 diabetes. In DNA, the CDR3 is TGTGCCAGCAGCTTAGCAGGGGCCGAGACCCAGTACTTC. This encodes CASSLAGAETQYF. The full variable domain, its missing parts supplied by reference TRBV7-2 and TRBJ2-5, is GAGVSQSPSNKVTEKGKDVELRCDPISGHTALYWYRQSLGQGLEFLIYFQGNSAPDKSGLPSDRFSAERTGGSVSTLTIQRTQQEDSAVYLCASSLAGAETQYFGPGTRLLVL.